The 22 T cell receptor beta chains reported below all come from one sample, sequenced in a study of cytomegalovirus exposure and HLA in healthy donors. PCR involved 60 Vbeta and 13 Jbeta primers. Some clones are missing from TCRdb's copy, which holds only in-frame ones; the method was immunoSEQ multiplex PCR. The top ten hold 6% to 7.5% of the sample, which has about 120,000 clones, 6.5% to 9.5% seen once. Input material: PBMCs. The receptors come from a woman between 40 and 55 years old in good health and CMV-seropositive.

This clone was detected only a few times. This rearrangement joins TRBV30 to TRBJ1-5; TRBD1 is a possible D gene (5 bases). CDR3 size: 15 residues. V lost 1 base to trimming and J lost 7 bases, with 17 bases between them. The V gene's germline CDR1 is GTSNPN and CDR2 SVGIG (reference sequence). Written as DNA, the CDR3 is TGTGCCTGGAGTGAAACTCGGGGGTTCGGGCAGCCCCAGCATTTT. Translated, it gives CAWSETRGFGQPQHF.

In its sample, this clone was seen a few times. The chain has TRBV28 and TRBJ1-2; D not resolved. The germline V gene has CDR1 MDHEN and CDR2 SYDVKM. V was trimmed by 5 bases and J by 7 bases, leaving 11 bases between them. This CDR3 spans 12 amino acids. DNA for the CDR3: TGTGCCAGCAGTCCGGGTACGGGTGGCTACACCTTC. Protein product: CASSPGTGGYTF.

This clone came up a few times. The J gene is TRBJ2-1, the V gene TRBV6-5; 13 nucleotides match TRBD2. This CDR3 is built from 15 residues. The germline CDR1 and CDR2 sequences are MNHEY and SVGAGI. V gave up 6 bases and J gave up 5 bases; unmatched junction bases: 4. The CDR3 reads CASSRLAGGHNEQFF. The CDR3 DNA follows: TGTGCCAGCAGCCGACTAGCGGGGGGTCACAATGAGCAGTTCTTC.

This clone was counted between two and nine times. The rearrangement links TRBV4-1 to TRBJ2-3; 8 bases fit TRBD2. Per the germline V gene, CDR1 is MGHRA and CDR2 is YSYEKL. Trimming at V came to 0 bases and at J to 0 bases, leaving 5 bases not matched to a gene. The length of the CDR3 is 17 residues. The CDR3 coding sequence is TGCGCCAGCAGCCAAGATCAGGCGGGGGGTAGCACAGATACGCAGTATTTT. It translates to CASSQDQAGGSTDTQYF.

V usage is TRBV15 and J usage is TRBJ2-7, with 10 bases aligning to TRBD1. This CDR3 has 14 residues. V shed 4 bases, J shed 6 bases, and the junction held 6 bases outside the gene matches. CDR1 is LNHNV and CDR2 is YYDKDF in the germline V gene (reference sequence). DNA of the CDR3: TGTGCCACCAGCATCCGGGACAGGGGCCGCGAGCAGTACTTC. This encodes CATSIRDRGREQYF.

The table lists this clone with a few counts. The chain uses TRBV28 and TRBJ1-1, with 9 bases fitting TRBD1. The CDR3 consists of 15 residues. The germline V gene has CDR1 MDHEN and CDR2 SYDVKM. V shed 3 bases and J 5 bases; nucleotides not matched to a gene: 7. The CDR3, as DNA: TGTGCCAGCAGTTTTTCCGGGACAGGGAGAACTGAAGCTTTCTTT. It yields the protein CASSFSGTGRTEAFF.

V is TRBV4-2 and J is TRBJ2-2; 9 bases agree with TRBD2. The ends lost 5 bases at V and 1 base at J; junction bases unmatched: 11. Germline CDR1 is LGHNA and CDR2 is YNFKEQ. This CDR3 spans 18 amino acids. Here the CDR3 DNA reads TGTGCCAGCAGCTCCCCGGGTCCAGCGGGGGGGAACACCGGGGAGCTGTTTTTT. As protein: CASSSPGPAGGNTGELFF.

This clone was observed a handful of times. This chain uses TRBV7-9 with TRBJ1-2; 10 bases are a match to TRBD1. V was pared by 1 base and J by 3 bases, with 2 bases of the junction left unmatched. Per the germline V gene, CDR1 is SEHNR and CDR2 is FQNEAQ (reference sequence). The CDR3 has 15 amino acids. The DNA of the CDR3 is TGTGCCAGCAGCTTAGGAGGGACAGGGGACTATGGCTACACCTTC. Protein sequence: CASSLGGTGDYGYTF.

The genes are TRBV10-2 and TRBJ2-1; D possibly corresponds to TRBD2 (6 bases). Germline V gives CDR1 WSHSY, CDR2 SAAADI. Trimming cost V 2 bases and J 4 bases, with 9 bases left between them. The CDR3 has 14 amino acids. This chain's CDR3 is CASSERGKYNEQFF. The DNA of the CDR3 is TGCGCCAGCAGTGAGCGGGGGAAATACAATGAGCAGTTCTTC.

The rearrangement links TRBV28 to TRBJ1-4; 7 bases agree with TRBD1. This CDR3 spans 17 amino acids. Germline V gives CDR1 MDHEN, CDR2 SYDVKM. The V segment lost 7 bases and the J segment 2 bases; nucleotides outside the gene matches: 13. CDR3 region: CASTLPLQGDTNEKLFF. The CDR3 coding sequence is TGTGCCAGCACTCTTCCCCTCCAGGGGGATACTAATGAAAAACTGTTTTTT.

The chain combines TRBV5-1 with TRBJ2-1; 13 nucleotides align to TRBD2. J gave up 6 bases and V 4 bases, and 10 bases lay outside the gene matches. CDR3 length equals 17 residues. Germline V gene lookup returns CDR1 SGHRS and CDR2 YFSETQ. CDR3 sequence (DNA): TGCGCCAGCAGCCCGGGACTAGCGGGGACGGTTCTCAATGAGCAGTTCTTC. It specifies CASSPGLAGTVLNEQFF.

This chain links TRBV4-2 with TRBJ2-1; 11 nucleotides align to TRBD2. In germline, CDR1 is LGHNA, CDR2 YNFKEQ. Trimming cost V 1 base and J 9 bases; bases outside gene matches: 11. The CDR3 runs to 17 residues. The CDR3 sequence: CASSQVFSGGAIGEQFF. The CDR3 DNA follows: TGTGCCAGCAGCCAAGTGTTTAGCGGGGGGGCGATCGGTGAGCAGTTCTTC.

A few counts support this clone. The V gene is TRBV29-1, the J gene TRBJ2-7; a weak D match, TRBD1 (6 bases). Looked up from germline, CDR1 is SQVTM and CDR2 is ANQGSEA. The CDR3 spans 12 residues. V was shortened by 0 bases and J by 4 bases, with 7 bases between the two germline ends. Here the CDR3 reads CSVEDQGYEQYF. CDR3 nucleotide sequence: TGCAGCGTTGAAGATCAGGGGTACGAGCAGTACTTC.

This clone was seen many times. The chain couples TRBV10-3 to TRBJ2-7; unclear D gene. Trimming pared 0 bases from V and 0 bases from J, leaving 6 bases between. Germline values: CDR1 ENHRY, CDR2 SYGVKD. CDR3 length: 14 amino acids. The CDR3 DNA is TGTGCCATCAGTGAGTCGCATAGCTCCTACGAGCAGTACTTC. Translating gives CAISESHSSYEQYF.

The rearrangement uses TRBV5-1 and TRBJ2-3; 7 bases fit TRBD1. J gave up 12 bases and V 0 bases, and 22 bases lay outside the gene matches. The CDR3 totals 18 residues. Germline values: CDR1 SGHRS, CDR2 YFSETQ. CDR3 loop: CASSLGGQNTQIRSIQYF. CDR3 coding DNA: TGCGCCAGCAGCTTGGGGGGACAGAACACACAGATACGCAGTATTCAGTATTTT.

This clone was counted only a few times. The J gene is TRBJ1-5, the V gene TRBV28; no firm D call. The CDR3 spans 14 residues. V dropped 1 base and J dropped 2 bases, with 6 bases sitting between them. Germline CDR1 and CDR2: MDHEN and SYDVKM. The CDR3 coding sequence is TGTGCCAGCAGTTTATTGAGGGGCAATCAGCCCCAGCATTTT. It encodes CASSLLRGNQPQHF.

Only a few counts were recorded for this clone. This chain links TRBV27 with TRBJ2-7; 7 positions match TRBD2. Germline V gene data show CDR1 as MNHEY and CDR2 as SMNVEV (reference sequence). There are 16 residues in the CDR3. V dropped 4 bases and J dropped 6; count of bases not matched to a gene: 15. This CDR3 is CASSSLADPLRREQYF. The DNA for the CDR3 is TGTGCCAGCAGTTCGCTAGCGGACCCTCTCCGCCGCGAGCAGTACTTC.

The rearrangement uses TRBV29-1 and TRBJ2-2, with D uncertain. CDR1 and CDR2 from the germline V gene are SQVTM and ANQGSEA. The CDR3 contains 11 residues. V dropped 5 bases and J dropped 4 bases, with 5 bases sitting between them. CDR3 region: CSVTTTGELFF. In DNA form, the CDR3 reads TGCAGCGTTACTACCACCGGGGAGCTGTTTTTT.

This clone has only a few counts. This sequence joins TRBV9 and TRBJ2-7; the match to TRBD1 covers 8 bases. Germline CDR1 SGDLS, CDR2 YYNGEE. The J segment lost 4 bases and the V segment lost 0 bases, leaving 6 bases of the junction unmatched. The CDR3 extends over 15 amino acids. For the CDR3, the DNA is TGTGCCAGCAGCGTAGGGACAGGGAGTTCGTACGAGCAGTACTTC. It translates to CASSVGTGSSYEQYF.

This clone was recorded a few times. The rearrangement uses TRBV5-6 and TRBJ1-2; D is possibly TRBD1 (5 bases). Between the trimmed V and J ends, which lost 4 bases and 4 bases, there was a span of 11 bases. The CDR3 is 13 amino acids. Germline CDR1 SGHDT, CDR2 YYEEEE. The CDR3 nucleotides are TGTGCCAGCAGCCCAGACAGAACCTATGGCTACACCTTC. Protein product: CASSPDRTYGYTF.

CDR3 protein: CASSQESGGDNEQFF. The CDR3 coding sequence is TGTGCCAGCAGCCAAGAGAGCGGGGGCGACAATGAGCAGTTCTTC. V usage is TRBV4-2 and J usage is TRBJ2-1, with TRBD2 matching over 8 bases. The CDR3 contains 15 residues. In germline, CDR1 is LGHNA, CDR2 YNFKEQ. V trimming: 0 bases; J trimming: 5 bases; junction bases outside the gene matches: 3.

On this clone itself: One end of the junction fails to match germline, which may point to a read error. This rearrangement joins TRBV7-9 to TRBJ1-2; TRBD1 matches 8 bases. The CDR3 is made up of 13 amino acids. Germline loops: CDR1 SEHNR, CDR2 FQNEAQ (reference sequence). CDR3 sequence reads: CASRLQGDDGYPF. The CDR3 nucleotides read TGTGCCAGCAGGTTACAGGGGGACGATGGCTACCCCTTC.